Below are 9 T cell receptor beta chains sequenced from a single sample in a study of CDR3 diversity in severe acne. MiXCR, applied by TCRdb to the PCR reads, yields one record per CDR3 protein. The sample has about 98,000 distinct CDR3 sequences; roughly 51% are singletons. Material for sequencing was blood. These receptors were taken from a male donor with acne.

This clonotype has only a few counts. This could be a read error, since a much larger clone is one nucleotide away. The chain recombines TRBV20-1 with TRBJ2-5, with TRBD2 as a possible D gene (5 bases). The germline V gene encodes CDR1 DFQATT and CDR2 SNEGSKA (reference sequence). Deletions cut 5 bases from V and 2 bases from J, with 9 bases between. The CDR3 spans 12 residues. The CDR3 is CSAGGQQETQYF. CDR3 bases: TGCAGTGCTGGCGGGCAGCAAGAGACCCAGTACTTC.

This clonotype was counted many times. The rearrangement joins TRBV4-1 to TRBJ2-7, with D possibly TRBD1 on 5 matching bases. CDR3 size: 16 residues. Germline CDR1 reads MGHRA; CDR2 reads YSYEKL. The ends were cut back, 0 bases at V and 2 bases at J, with 14 bases in the middle. CDR3 nucleotide sequence: TGCGCCAGCAGCCAAGATGGGGCCCCTGGCCCCTACGAGCAGTACTTC. Translated: CASSQDGAPGPYEQYF.

This clonotype was observed at least ten times. The chain is built from TRBV25-1 and TRBJ2-2; TRBD1 agrees at 9 bases. V was clipped by 4 bases and J by 3 bases; unmatched bases: 0. The CDR3 sequence is 14 residues long. Germline CDR1 MGHDK, CDR2 SYGVNS. The CDR3 DNA reads TGTGCCAGCAGTGGGACAGGGGACACCGGGGAGCTGTTTTTT. Translated, it gives CASSGTGDTGELFF.

This clonotype is medium-sized within its sample. V usage is TRBV20-1 and J usage is TRBJ2-1; 11 nucleotides match TRBD2. CDR1 and CDR2 from the germline V gene are DFQATT and SNEGSKA (reference sequence). The CDR3 has 16 amino acids. V dropped 1 base and J dropped 3; count of bases not matched to a gene: 5. DNA of the CDR3: TGCAGTGCTAGAGGTAGCGGGAGGGCCTTCTACAATGAGCAGTTCTTC. It is translated as CSARGSGRAFYNEQFF.

By sample share, this clonotype is medium-sized. This rearrangement joins TRBV29-1 to TRBJ2-3; tentative D call: TRBD1 (5 bases). This CDR3 has 15 residues. In germline, CDR1 is SQVTM, CDR2 ANQGSEA. Trimming removed 3 bases from V and 4 bases from J, with 17 bases in between. CDR3 sequence reads: CSVDGSQGRPDTQYF. CDR3 nucleotides: TGCAGCGTTGATGGCTCCCAGGGCCGGCCAGATACGCAGTATTTT.

The chain couples TRBV19 to TRBJ1-1; D remains ambiguous. V gave up 3 bases and J gave up 0 bases, with 17 bases separating them. CDR3 length: 17 amino acids. Germline CDR1 reads LNHDA; CDR2 reads SQIVND (reference sequence). CDR3: CASSITWRIGMNTEAFF. The CDR3 nucleotides are TGTGCCAGTAGTATTACGTGGAGGATAGGAATGAACACTGAAGCTTTCTTT.

This clonotype has a handful of counts. The chain couples TRBV6-1 to TRBJ2-7; D gene ambiguous. This CDR3 comprises 15 residues. The germline V gene encodes CDR1 MNHNS and CDR2 SASEGT. With 1 base removed from V and 2 bases from J, the gap between germline ends came to 12 bases. The CDR3 DNA sequence: TGTGCCAGCAGTGAAGATGCGACGGTGCCCTACGAGCAGTACTTC. Its translation: CASSEDATVPYEQYF.

This chain connects TRBV7-2 to TRBJ2-1, with TRBD1 identical over 9 bases. Trimming cost V 5 bases and J 9 bases; bases outside gene matches: 8. Per germline, CDR1 SGHTA and CDR2 FQGNSA. The CDR3 is made up of 14 amino acids. CDR3 loop: CASSGGTGRSEQFF. The CDR3 coding sequence is TGTGCCAGCAGCGGCGGGACAGGGAGGAGTGAGCAGTTCTTC.

The chain links TRBV25-1 to TRBJ2-7; 9 positions match TRBD1. The germline V gene encodes CDR1 MGHDK and CDR2 SYGVNS. Trimming cost V 5 bases and J 5 bases; bases outside gene matches: 10. The CDR3 sequence is 15 residues long. CDR3 residues: CASSSTGQGRDEQYF. In DNA, the CDR3 is TGTGCCAGCAGTTCAACGGGACAGGGAAGAGACGAGCAGTACTTC.